These 26 T cell receptor beta chains were sequenced from one sample in a study of control samples from healthy donors and cancer patients. Assay: immunoSEQ multiplex PCR; the TCRdb copy retains only in-frame clones and omits some. The sample has 200,000 or so clones; around 94% are singletons. What was sequenced was blood. All receptors come from a man in his fifties or sixties in good health.

The rearrangement links TRBV27 to TRBJ2-2; D may be TRBD2 (5 bases). The CDR3 covers 20 residues. Germline CDR1 and CDR2: MNHEY and SMNVEV (reference sequence). V lost 1 base and J lost 4, with 25 bases in between. The CDR3, as DNA: TGTGCCAGCAGTTTATTGTCGATTCGGACTTCACCCCTCCTCACCGGGGAGCTGTTTTTT. Encoded protein: CASSLLSIRTSPLLTGELFF.

The chain carries TRBV5-1 and TRBJ2-5, with a possible D match to TRBD2 (6 bases). The CDR3 is made up of 14 amino acids. The germline CDR1 and CDR2 sequences are SGHRS and YFSETQ. Trimming stripped 4 bases from V and 4 bases from J, with 14 bases between. The CDR3 nucleotides are TGCGCCAGCAGCCTCACTGTGGGGGGAGAGACCCAGTACTTC. It is translated as CASSLTVGGETQYF. Based on the CDR3 plus reference TRBV5-1 and TRBJ2-5, the full variable domain is KAGVTQTPRYLIKTRGQQVTLSCSPISGHRSVSWYQQTPGQGLQFLFEYFSETQRNKGNFPGRFSGRQFSNSRSEMNVSTLELGDSALYLCASSLTVGGETQYFGPGTRLLVL.

This clone has just one count. The J gene is TRBJ1-4, the V gene TRBV5-1; perhaps TRBD1 as D (5 bases). V lost 3 bases and J 5 bases, leaving 14 bases between the germline ends. CDR3 size: 15 residues. Germline V gene data show CDR1 as SGHRS and CDR2 as YFSETQ. The CDR3 sequence is CASSYLGRKNEKLFF. The CDR3 nucleotides read TGCGCCAGCAGCTACCTGGGACGGAAAAATGAAAAACTGTTTTTT.

A single count supports this clone. The chain combines TRBV7-2 with TRBJ2-7, with a possible D match to TRBD2 (5 bases). V was pared by 0 bases and J by 3 bases, with 9 bases between. CDR1 is SGHTA and CDR2 is FQGNSA in the germline V gene. CDR3 length: 14 residues. CDR3 DNA sequence: TGTGCCAGCAGCTTAGCTGGAGGAGGCTACGAGCAGTACGTC. This gives the protein CASSLAGGGYEQYV.

V usage is TRBV28 and J usage is TRBJ2-1, with D unresolved. V was shortened by 5 bases and J by 10 bases, with 15 bases between the two germline ends. Germline lookup yields CDR1 MDHEN and CDR2 SYDVKM. The CDR3 is 13 amino acids. CDR3 nucleotides: TGTGCCAGCAGTCCCCCCCCGGTCTTCGAGCAGTTCTTC. Translating gives CASSPPPVFEQFF.

The chain couples TRBV10-1 to TRBJ2-4, with 10 bases that match TRBD1. V shed 6 bases and J 6 bases; nucleotides not matched to a gene: 5. The CDR3 extends over 14 amino acids. CDR1 is WNHNN, CDR2 SYGVQD, per germline (reference sequence). CDR3: CASSEDRGGNIQYF. CDR3 coding DNA: TGCGCCAGCAGCGAGGACAGGGGGGGAAACATTCAGTACTTC.

This sequence joins TRBV6-6 and TRBJ2-5, with TRBD1 identical over 8 bases. CDR3 length: 15 residues. Germline V gene data show CDR1 as MNHNY and CDR2 as SVGAGI (reference sequence). The V gene end was trimmed by 7 bases and the J gene end by 5 bases; junction bases not matched to a gene: 12. The CDR3 here is CASKTGATLGETQYF. For the CDR3, the DNA is TGTGCCAGCAAGACAGGGGCCACCTTGGGGGAGACCCAGTACTTC.

A note on this clone: The sample carries other DNA sequences with the same CDR3. The chain couples TRBV10-1 to TRBJ1-2; weak D call: TRBD1 (6 bases). V lost 4 bases and J lost 4, with 22 bases in between. The V gene's germline CDR1 is WNHNN and CDR2 SYGVQD (reference sequence). The CDR3 loop spans 17 amino acids. The CDR3 is CASSAGRGAKGLYGYTF. The CDR3 nucleotides are TGCGCCAGCAGTGCGGGTCGGGGGGCCAAAGGGCTCTATGGCTACACCTTC.

The V gene is TRBV19, the J gene TRBJ1-1; 8 bases match TRBD1. The germline V gene has CDR1 LNHDA and CDR2 SQIVND (reference sequence). V was clipped by 0 bases and J by 11 bases; unmatched bases: 5. This CDR3 region has 13 residues. The CDR3 nucleotides are TGTGCCAGTAGTATAGATGTGGACAGGGAGGCTTTCTTT. This encodes CASSIDVDREAFF. Full variable domain (missing parts from reference TRBV19 and TRBJ1-1): DGGITQSPKYLFRKEGQNVTLSCEQNLNHDAMYWYRQDPGQGLRLIYYSQIVNDFQKGDIAEGYSVSREKKESFPLTVTSAQKNPTAFYLCASSIDVDREAFFGQGTRLTVV.

Only a few counts were recorded for this clone. V and J are TRBV6-6 and TRBJ1-1, with TRBD1 matching 12 bases. Germline assignment: CDR1 MNHNY and CDR2 SVGAGI (reference sequence). The CDR3 sequence is 14 residues long. J lost 13 bases, V lost 2 bases, and 8 bases had no gene match. The CDR3 here is CASSYPTGQGAVFF. The CDR3 DNA reads TGTGCCAGCAGTTACCCGACGGGACAGGGGGCGGTTTTCTTT.

On this clone itself: Other DNA sequences of this sample code for an identical CDR3. The V call is TRBV19, the J call TRBJ1-1, with D uncertain. Trimming cost V 3 bases and J 1 base, with 9 bases left between them. Germline CDR1 LNHDA, CDR2 SQIVND (reference sequence). The CDR3 has 14 residues. The CDR3 spells CASSIGRANTEAFF. CDR3 DNA: TGTGCCAGTAGTATCGGGCGGGCGAACACTGAAGCTTTCTTT.

The rearrangement uses TRBV6-6 and TRBJ1-5, with D perhaps TRBD1 (5 bases). The germline V gene has CDR1 MNHNY and CDR2 SVGAGI (reference sequence). Deletions cut 6 bases from V and 3 bases from J, with 15 bases between. This CDR3 region has 15 residues. CDR3 in amino acids: CASRVDSKLNQPQHF. The CDR3 DNA follows: TGTGCCAGCAGAGTAGACAGCAAACTCAATCAGCCCCAGCATTTT.

The chain joins TRBV28 to TRBJ2-5; D is perhaps TRBD1 (5 bases). CDR1 and CDR2 (germline): MDHEN, SYDVKM. Between the trimmed V and J ends, which lost 10 bases and 5 bases, there was a span of 11 bases. This CDR3 contains 11 residues. The CDR3 nucleotides read TGTGCCATCTTGGCAGGGGAGACCCAGTACTTC. Protein: CAILAGETQYF. Full variable domain (remainder filled in from reference TRBV28 and TRBJ2-5): DVKVTQSSRYLVKRTGEKVFLECVQDMDHENMFWYRQDPGLGLRLIYFSYDVKMKEKGDIPEGYSVSREKKERFSLILESASTNQTSMYLCAILAGETQYFGPGTRLLVL.

The genes are TRBV7-9 and TRBJ1-1, with TRBD1 matching over 7 bases. This CDR3 has 13 residues. With 6 bases clipped from V and 1 base from J, the junction kept 2 bases outside the gene matches. The germline V gene encodes CDR1 SEHNR and CDR2 FQNEAQ (reference sequence). CDR3: CASSRQGNTEAFF. The CDR3 coding sequence is TGTGCCAGCAGTAGACAGGGGAACACTGAAGCTTTCTTT.

A single count supports this clone. V gene TRBV5-6 combines with J gene TRBJ2-1; the D gene is possibly TRBD2 (7 bases). The CDR3 sequence is 16 residues long. V lost 5 bases and J lost 0, with 15 bases in between. CDR1 is SGHDT and CDR2 is YYEEEE in the germline V gene. The CDR3 DNA follows: TGTGCCAGCAGTGGGCCGCGGGGGCTCTCCTACAATGAGCAGTTCTTC. This codes for CASSGPRGLSYNEQFF.

The sample holds one count of this clone. The chain couples TRBV5-1 to TRBJ1-1, with D tentatively TRBD1 (5 bases). The CDR3 is 15 residues long. Trimming removed 1 base from V and 3 bases from J, with 13 bases in between. Germline CDR1 and CDR2: SGHRS and YFSETQ. This CDR3 is CASSLNAGGDTEAFF. In DNA form, the CDR3 reads TGCGCCAGCAGCTTGAACGCCGGAGGGGACACTGAAGCTTTCTTT.

The chain is built from TRBV11-2 and TRBJ1-5, with a possible D match to TRBD1 (5 bases). Germline CDR1 is SGHAT and CDR2 is FQNNGV. V shed 4 bases and J shed 9 bases, with 16 bases lying between them. This CDR3 has 14 residues. The DNA for the CDR3 is TGTGCCAGCAGCTCCCAGGGAGGAGGAGGGCCCCAGCATTTT. Its protein product is CASSSQGGGGPQHF.

The chain joins TRBV6-1 to TRBJ2-5; D might be TRBD1 or TRBD2, each matching 6 bases. Germline CDR1 and CDR2: MNHNS and SASEGT. V was cut by 3 bases and J by 5 bases, with 13 bases left in between. The CDR3 extends over 14 amino acids. The CDR3 DNA reads as TGTGCCAGCAGTGAGGGGGGCGGGTTCGAGACCCAGTACTTC. This encodes CASSEGGGFETQYF.

The rearrangement links TRBV28 to TRBJ2-7; D may be TRBD2 (7 bases). The length of the CDR3 is 14 residues. CDR1 is MDHEN and CDR2 is SYDVKM in the germline V gene. V was pared by 6 bases and J by 5 bases, with 17 bases between. The CDR3 DNA reads TGTGCCAGCAGGGGGGCGGGGGCAAAAAACGAGCAGTACGTC. The encoded protein is CASRGAGAKNEQYV.

The chain has TRBV15 and TRBJ2-1; D may be TRBD2 (7 bases). The CDR3 sequence is 15 residues long. The V gene's germline CDR1 is LNHNV and CDR2 YYDKDF (reference sequence). Trimming removed 0 bases at V and 5 bases at J, with 11 bases between. Here the CDR3 reads CATSRDGGGDNEQFF. Here the CDR3 DNA reads TGTGCCACCAGCAGAGACGGAGGGGGGGACAATGAGCAGTTCTTC.

The J gene is TRBJ1-4, the V gene TRBV5-1; no reliable D call. The CDR3 spans 13 residues. The germline CDR1 and CDR2 sequences are SGHRS and YFSETQ. The V end lost 4 bases, the J end lost 7 bases, and 11 bases lay between the germline ends. CDR3 DNA sequence: TGCGCCAGCAGCCGGGATGATGGTGAAAAACTGTTTTTT. Translated: CASSRDDGEKLFF.

V usage is TRBV6-5 and J usage is TRBJ2-5; D possibly corresponds to TRBD2 (6 bases). The CDR3 sequence is 14 residues long. The V end lost 11 bases, the J end lost 4 bases, and 20 bases lay between the germline ends. CDR1 is MNHEY, CDR2 SVGAGI, per germline. The CDR3 coding sequence is TGTGCCGCCGCCCGGCGGGTGGAGGGAGAGACCCAGTACTTC. This sequence encodes CAAARRVEGETQYF.

The V and J genes are TRBV28 and TRBJ1-2; D unclear. Germline CDR1 reads MDHEN; CDR2 reads SYDVKM. Trimming shortened V by 3 bases and J by 6 bases, and 17 bases separated the two germline ends. The CDR3 runs to 15 residues. The CDR3 DNA reads TGTGCCAGCAGTTTGCAGTTGGTGAGTCCCCATGGCTACACCTTC. Translating gives CASSLQLVSPHGYTF.

The chain recombines TRBV7-2 with TRBJ1-6, with D uncertain. The germline V gene has CDR1 SGHTA and CDR2 FQGNSA. Between the trimmed V and J ends, which lost 2 bases and 7 bases, there was a span of 12 bases. The CDR3 runs to 15 residues. CDR3 loop: CASSLWAASNSPLHF. CDR3 DNA sequence: TGTGCCAGCAGCTTATGGGCGGCCAGCAATTCACCCCTCCACTTT.

On this clone itself: It is unclear where the CDR3 begins or ends on the DNA, so no DNA is shown, and the CDR3 is as TCRdb lists it. The chain is built from TRBV19 and TRBJ1-5. Germline CDR1 is LNHDA and CDR2 is SQIVND (reference sequence). The CDR3 is 16 amino acids in total, end residues counted. Here the CDR3 reads CASTSDPPGGNQPQHF.

The chain is built from TRBV6-5 and TRBJ1-2, with D possibly matching TRBD1 (6 bases). Germline V gene sequence: CDR1 MNHEY, CDR2 SVGAGI. CDR3 length: 14 amino acids. Trimming took off 7 bases at V and 7 bases at J, with 19 bases between the two ends. CDR3 DNA sequence: TGTGCCAGCAACGACAGGTTGGGTTTAAGTGGCTACACCTTC. Residues: CASNDRLGLSGYTF.